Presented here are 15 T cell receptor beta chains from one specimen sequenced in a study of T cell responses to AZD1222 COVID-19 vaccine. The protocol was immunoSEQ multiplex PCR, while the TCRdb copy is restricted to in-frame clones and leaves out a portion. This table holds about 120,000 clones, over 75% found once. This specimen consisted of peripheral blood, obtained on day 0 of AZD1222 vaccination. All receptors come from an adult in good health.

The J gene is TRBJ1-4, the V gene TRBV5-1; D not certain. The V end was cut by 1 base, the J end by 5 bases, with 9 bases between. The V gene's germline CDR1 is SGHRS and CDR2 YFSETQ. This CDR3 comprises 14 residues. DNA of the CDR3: TGCGCCAGCAGCTTGTCTACCCACAATGAAAAACTGTTTTTT. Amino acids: CASSLSTHNEKLFF.

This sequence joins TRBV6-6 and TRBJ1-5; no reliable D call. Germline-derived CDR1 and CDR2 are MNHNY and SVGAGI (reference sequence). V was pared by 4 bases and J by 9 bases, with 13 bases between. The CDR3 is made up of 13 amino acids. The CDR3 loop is CASSSQRATPQHF. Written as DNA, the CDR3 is TGTGCCAGCAGTTCGCAGCGAGCGACGCCCCAGCATTTT.

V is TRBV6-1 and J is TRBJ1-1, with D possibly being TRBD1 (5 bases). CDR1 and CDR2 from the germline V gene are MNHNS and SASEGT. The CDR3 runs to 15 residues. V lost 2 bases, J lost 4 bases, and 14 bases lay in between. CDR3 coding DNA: TGTGCCAGCAGTGAAAGGACCTTAGGGGCCACTGAAGCTTTCTTT. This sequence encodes CASSERTLGATEAFF.

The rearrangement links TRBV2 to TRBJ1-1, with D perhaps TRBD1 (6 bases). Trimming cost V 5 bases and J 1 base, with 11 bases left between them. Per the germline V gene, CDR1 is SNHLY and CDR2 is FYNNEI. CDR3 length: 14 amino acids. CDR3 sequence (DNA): TGTGCCAGCAGTAACAGGGCAACGAACACTGAAGCTTTCTTT. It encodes CASSNRATNTEAFF. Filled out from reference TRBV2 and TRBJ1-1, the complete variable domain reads EPEVTQTPSHQVTQMGQEVILRCVPISNHLYFYWYRQILGQKVEFLVSFYNNEISEKSEIFDDQFSVERPDGSNFTLKIRSTKLEDSAMYFCASSNRATNTEAFFGQGTRLTVV.

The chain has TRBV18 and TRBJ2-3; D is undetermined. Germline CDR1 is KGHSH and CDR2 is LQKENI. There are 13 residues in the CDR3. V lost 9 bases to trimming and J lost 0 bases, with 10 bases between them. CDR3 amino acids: CASSIGSTDTQYF. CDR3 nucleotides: TGTGCCAGTTCCATCGGTAGCACAGATACGCAGTATTTT.

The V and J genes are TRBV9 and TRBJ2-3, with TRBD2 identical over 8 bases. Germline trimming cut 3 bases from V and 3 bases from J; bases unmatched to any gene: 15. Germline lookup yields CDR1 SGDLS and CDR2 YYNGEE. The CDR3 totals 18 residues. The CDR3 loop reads CASSASAGGARGTDTQYF. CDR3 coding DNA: TGTGCCAGCAGCGCCTCCGCCGGGGGGGCCCGGGGGACAGATACGCAGTATTTT.

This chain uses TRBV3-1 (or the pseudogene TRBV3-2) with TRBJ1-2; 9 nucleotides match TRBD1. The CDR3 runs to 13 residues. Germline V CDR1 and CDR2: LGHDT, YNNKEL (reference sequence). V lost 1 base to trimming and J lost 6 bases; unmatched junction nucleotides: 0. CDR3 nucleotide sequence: TGTGCCAGCAGCCAAGGGACAGGGGATGGCTACACCTTC. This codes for CASSQGTGDGYTF.

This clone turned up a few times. CDR3 DNA sequence: TGTGCCAGCACAGCTGCAGGGGGAGGCAATCAGCCCCAGCATTTT. It yields the protein CASTAAGGGNQPQHF. This chain connects TRBV28 to TRBJ1-5; 7 nucleotides agree with TRBD1. The CDR3 totals 15 residues. Looked up from germline, CDR1 is MDHEN and CDR2 is SYDVKM. V lost 7 bases and J lost 2; bases outside the gene matches: 8. The complete variable domain, with remaining parts taken from reference TRBV28 and TRBJ1-5, reads DVKVTQSSRYLVKRTGEKVFLECVQDMDHENMFWYRQDPGLGLRLIYFSYDVKMKEKGDIPEGYSVSREKKERFSLILESASTNQTSMYLCASTAAGGGNQPQHFGDGTRLSIL.

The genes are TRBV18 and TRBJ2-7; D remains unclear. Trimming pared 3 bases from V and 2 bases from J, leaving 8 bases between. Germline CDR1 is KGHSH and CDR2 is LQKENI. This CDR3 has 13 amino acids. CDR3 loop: CASSPGDAYEQYF. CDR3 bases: TGTGCCAGCTCACCTGGCGATGCCTACGAGCAGTACTTC.

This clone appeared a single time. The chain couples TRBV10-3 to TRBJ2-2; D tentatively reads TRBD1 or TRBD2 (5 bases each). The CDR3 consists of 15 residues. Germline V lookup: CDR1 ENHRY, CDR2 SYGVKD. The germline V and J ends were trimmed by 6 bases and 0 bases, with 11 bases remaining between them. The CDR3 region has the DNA TGTGCCATCAGCCCGGGACGGTCGAACACCGGGGAGCTGTTTTTT. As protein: CAISPGRSNTGELFF.

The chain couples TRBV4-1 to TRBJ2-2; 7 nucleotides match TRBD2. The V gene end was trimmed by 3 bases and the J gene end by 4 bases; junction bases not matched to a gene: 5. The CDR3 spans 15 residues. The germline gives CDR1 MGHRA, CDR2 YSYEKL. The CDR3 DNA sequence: TGCGCCAGCAGCCAGCGGGGGTTACCCACCGGGGAGCTGTTTTTT. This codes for CASSQRGLPTGELFF.

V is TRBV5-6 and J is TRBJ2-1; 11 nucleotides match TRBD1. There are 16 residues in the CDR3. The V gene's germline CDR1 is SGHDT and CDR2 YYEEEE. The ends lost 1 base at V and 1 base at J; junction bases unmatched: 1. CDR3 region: CASSLRDRGSYNEQFF. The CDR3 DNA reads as TGTGCCAGCAGCTTGAGGGACAGGGGGTCCTACAATGAGCAGTTCTTC.

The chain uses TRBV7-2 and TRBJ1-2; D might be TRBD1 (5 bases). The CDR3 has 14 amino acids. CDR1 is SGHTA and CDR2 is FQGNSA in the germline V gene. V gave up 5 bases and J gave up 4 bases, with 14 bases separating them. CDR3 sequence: CASSRPGGGYGYTF. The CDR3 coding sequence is TGTGCCAGCAGCCGGCCGGGGGGTGGCTATGGCTACACCTTC.

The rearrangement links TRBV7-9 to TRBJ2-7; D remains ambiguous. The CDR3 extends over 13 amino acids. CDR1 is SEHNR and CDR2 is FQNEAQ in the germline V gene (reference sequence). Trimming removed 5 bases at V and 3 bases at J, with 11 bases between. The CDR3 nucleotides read TGTGCCAGCAGCCACGCCGGAAGCTACGAGCAGTACTTC. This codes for CASSHAGSYEQYF.

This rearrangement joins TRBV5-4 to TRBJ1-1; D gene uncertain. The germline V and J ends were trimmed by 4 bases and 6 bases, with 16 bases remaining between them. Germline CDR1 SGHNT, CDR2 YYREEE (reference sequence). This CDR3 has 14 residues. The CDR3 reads CASSTGRGEAEAFF. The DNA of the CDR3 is TGTGCCAGCAGCACTGGACGTGGGGAGGCTGAAGCTTTCTTT. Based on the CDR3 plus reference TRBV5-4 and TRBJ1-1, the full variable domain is ETGVTQSPTHLIKTRGQQVTLRCSSQSGHNTVSWYQQALGQGPQFIFQYYREEENGRGNFPPRFSGLQFPNYSSELNVNALELDDSALYLCASSTGRGEAEAFFGQGTRLTVV.